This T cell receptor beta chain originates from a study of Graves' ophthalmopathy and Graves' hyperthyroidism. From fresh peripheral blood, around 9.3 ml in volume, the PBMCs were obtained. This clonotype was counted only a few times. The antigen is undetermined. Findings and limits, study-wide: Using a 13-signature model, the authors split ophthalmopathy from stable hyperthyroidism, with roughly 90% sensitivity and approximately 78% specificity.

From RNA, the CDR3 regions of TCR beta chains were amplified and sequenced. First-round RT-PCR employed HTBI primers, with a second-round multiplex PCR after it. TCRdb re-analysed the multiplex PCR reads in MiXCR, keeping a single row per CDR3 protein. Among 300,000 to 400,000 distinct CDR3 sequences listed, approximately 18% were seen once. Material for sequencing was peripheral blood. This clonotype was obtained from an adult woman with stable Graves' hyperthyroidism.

CDR3 in DNA: TGTGCCAGCAGCGCCTGGGACAGGGAGAGAGAGTACTTC. This encodes CASSAWDREREYF. The chain recombines TRBV7-9 with TRBJ2-4; 9 nucleotides match TRBD1. This CDR3 is built from 13 residues. Germline values: CDR1 SEHNR, CDR2 FQNEAQ (reference sequence). Losses at the gene ends were 5 bases for V and 14 bases for J; bases not matched to a gene: 10.